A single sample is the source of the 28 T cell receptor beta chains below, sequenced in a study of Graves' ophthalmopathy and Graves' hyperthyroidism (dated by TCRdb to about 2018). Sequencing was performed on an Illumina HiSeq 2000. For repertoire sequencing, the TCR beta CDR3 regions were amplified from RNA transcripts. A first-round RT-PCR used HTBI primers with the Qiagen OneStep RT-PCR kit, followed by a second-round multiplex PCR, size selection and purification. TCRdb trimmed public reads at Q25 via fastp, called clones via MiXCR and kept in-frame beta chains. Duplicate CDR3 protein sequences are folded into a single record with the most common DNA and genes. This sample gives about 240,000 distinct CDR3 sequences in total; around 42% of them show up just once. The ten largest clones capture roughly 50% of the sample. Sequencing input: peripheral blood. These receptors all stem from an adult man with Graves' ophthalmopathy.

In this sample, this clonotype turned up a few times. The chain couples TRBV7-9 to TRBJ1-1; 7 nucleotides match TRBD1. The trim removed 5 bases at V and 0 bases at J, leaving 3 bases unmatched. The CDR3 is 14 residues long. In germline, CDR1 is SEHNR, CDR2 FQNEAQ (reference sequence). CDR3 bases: TGTGCCAGCAGCCTGGACAGGTTGAACACTGAAGCTTTCTTT. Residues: CASSLDRLNTEAFF.

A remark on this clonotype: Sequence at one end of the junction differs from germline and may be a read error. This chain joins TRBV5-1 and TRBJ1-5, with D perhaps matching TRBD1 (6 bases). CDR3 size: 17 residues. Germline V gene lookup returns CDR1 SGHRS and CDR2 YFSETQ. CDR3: CASSSGGGAFSNQPQHF. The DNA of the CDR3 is TGTGCCAGCAGCTCGGGGGGGGGGGCCTTTAGCAATCAGCCCCAGCATTTT.

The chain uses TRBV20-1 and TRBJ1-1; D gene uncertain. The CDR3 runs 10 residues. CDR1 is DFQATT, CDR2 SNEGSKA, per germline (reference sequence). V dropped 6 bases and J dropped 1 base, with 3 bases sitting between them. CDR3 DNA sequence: TGCAGTGCGAAGAACACTGAAGCTTTCTTT. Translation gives CSAKNTEAFF.

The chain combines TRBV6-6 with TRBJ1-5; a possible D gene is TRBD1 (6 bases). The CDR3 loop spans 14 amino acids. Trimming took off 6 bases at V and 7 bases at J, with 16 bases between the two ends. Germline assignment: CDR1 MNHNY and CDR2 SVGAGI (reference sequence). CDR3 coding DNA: TGTGCCAGCAGCATGCGGACAGAGGGACAGCCCCAGCATTTT. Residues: CASSMRTEGQPQHF.

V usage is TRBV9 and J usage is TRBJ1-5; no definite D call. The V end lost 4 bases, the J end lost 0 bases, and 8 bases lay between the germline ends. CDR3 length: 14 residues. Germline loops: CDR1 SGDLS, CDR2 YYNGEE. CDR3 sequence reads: CASSLKYSNQPQHF. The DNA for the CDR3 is TGTGCCAGCAGCCTCAAATATAGCAATCAGCCCCAGCATTTT.

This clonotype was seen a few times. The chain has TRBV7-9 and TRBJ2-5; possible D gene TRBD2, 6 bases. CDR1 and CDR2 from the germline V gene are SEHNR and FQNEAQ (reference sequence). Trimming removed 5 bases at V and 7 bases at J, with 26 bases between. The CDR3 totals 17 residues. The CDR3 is CASSPPAGSRGGGTQYF. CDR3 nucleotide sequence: TGTGCCAGCAGCCCTCCCGCGGGGTCGCGCGGAGGAGGGACCCAGTACTTC.

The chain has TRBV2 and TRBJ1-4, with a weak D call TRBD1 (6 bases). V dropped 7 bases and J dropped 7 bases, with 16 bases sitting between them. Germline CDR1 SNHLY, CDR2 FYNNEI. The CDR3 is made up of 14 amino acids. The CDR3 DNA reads TGTGCCAGCACTAAGGGGGGCTATGGTGAAAAACTGTTTTTT. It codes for CASTKGGYGEKLFF.

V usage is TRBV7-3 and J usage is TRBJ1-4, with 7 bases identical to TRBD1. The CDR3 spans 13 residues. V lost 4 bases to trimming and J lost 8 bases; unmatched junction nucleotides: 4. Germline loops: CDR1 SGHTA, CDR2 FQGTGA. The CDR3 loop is CASSSATGEKLFF. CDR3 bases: TGTGCCAGCAGCTCCGCGACAGGGGAAAAACTGTTTTTT.

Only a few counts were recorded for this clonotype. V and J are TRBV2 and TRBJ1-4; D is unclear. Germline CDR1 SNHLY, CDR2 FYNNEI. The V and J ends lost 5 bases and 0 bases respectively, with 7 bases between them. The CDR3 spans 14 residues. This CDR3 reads CASSSHSTNEKLFF. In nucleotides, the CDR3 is TGTGCCAGCAGTTCCCATTCAACTAATGAAAAACTGTTTTTT.

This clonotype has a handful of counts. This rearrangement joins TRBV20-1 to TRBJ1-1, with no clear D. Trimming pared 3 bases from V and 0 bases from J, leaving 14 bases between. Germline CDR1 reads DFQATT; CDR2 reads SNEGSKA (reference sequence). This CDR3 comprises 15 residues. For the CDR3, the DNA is TGCAGTGCTAGTTCGATCGGGCACATGAACACTGAAGCTTTCTTT. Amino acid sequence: CSASSIGHMNTEAFF.

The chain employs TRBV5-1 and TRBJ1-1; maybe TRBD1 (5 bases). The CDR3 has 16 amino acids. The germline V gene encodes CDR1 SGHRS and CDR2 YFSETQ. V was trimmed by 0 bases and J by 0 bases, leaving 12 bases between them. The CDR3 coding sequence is TGCGCCAGCAGCTTGGGATCAGGGCCGGTGAACACTGAAGCTTTCTTT. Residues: CASSLGSGPVNTEAFF. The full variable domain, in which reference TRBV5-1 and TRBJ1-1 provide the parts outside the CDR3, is KAGVTQTPRYLIKTRGQQVTLSCSPISGHRSVSWYQQTPGQGLQFLFEYFSETQRNKGNFPGRFSGRQFSNSRSEMNVSTLELGDSALYLCASSLGSGPVNTEAFFGQGTRLTVV.

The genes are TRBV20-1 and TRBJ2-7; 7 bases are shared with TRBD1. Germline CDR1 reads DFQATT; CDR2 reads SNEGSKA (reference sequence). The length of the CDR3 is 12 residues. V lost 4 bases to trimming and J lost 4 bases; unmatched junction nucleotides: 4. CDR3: CSAIGQAYEQYF. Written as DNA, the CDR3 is TGCAGTGCTATTGGACAGGCTTACGAGCAGTACTTC.

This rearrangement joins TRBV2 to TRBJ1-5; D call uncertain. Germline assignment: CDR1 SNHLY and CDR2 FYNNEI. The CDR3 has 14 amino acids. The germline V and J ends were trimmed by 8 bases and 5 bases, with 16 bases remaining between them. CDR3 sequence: CASGGPYLDQPQHF. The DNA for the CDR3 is TGTGCCAGCGGAGGACCCTACCTGGATCAGCCCCAGCATTTT.

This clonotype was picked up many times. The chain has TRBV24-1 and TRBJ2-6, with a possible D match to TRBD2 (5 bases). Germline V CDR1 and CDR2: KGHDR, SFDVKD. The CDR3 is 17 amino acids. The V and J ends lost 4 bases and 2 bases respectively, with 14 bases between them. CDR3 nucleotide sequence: TGTGCCACCAGTGACCGAGTTGGGCGGGCTGGGGCCAACGTCCTGACTTTC. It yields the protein CATSDRVGRAGANVLTF.

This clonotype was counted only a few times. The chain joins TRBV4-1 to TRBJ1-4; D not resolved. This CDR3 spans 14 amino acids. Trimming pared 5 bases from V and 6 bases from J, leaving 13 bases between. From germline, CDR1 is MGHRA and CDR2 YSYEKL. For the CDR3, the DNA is TGCGCCAGCAGCGAACGACGTGGGGATGAAAAACTGTTTTTT. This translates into CASSERRGDEKLFF.

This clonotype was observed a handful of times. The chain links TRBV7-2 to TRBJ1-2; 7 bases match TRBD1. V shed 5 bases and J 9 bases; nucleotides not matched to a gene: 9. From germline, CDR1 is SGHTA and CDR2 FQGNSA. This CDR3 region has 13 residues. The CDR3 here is CASSVTGSRSYTF. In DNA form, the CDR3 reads TGTGCCAGCAGCGTGACAGGGAGTAGGAGCTACACCTTC.

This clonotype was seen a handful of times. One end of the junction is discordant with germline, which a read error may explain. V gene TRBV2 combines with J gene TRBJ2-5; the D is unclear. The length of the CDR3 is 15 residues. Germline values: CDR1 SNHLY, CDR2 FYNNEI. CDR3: CASSLVARAQETQYF. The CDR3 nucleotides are TGCGCCAGCAGCTTGGTGGCTAGAGCCCAAGAGACCCAGTACTTC.

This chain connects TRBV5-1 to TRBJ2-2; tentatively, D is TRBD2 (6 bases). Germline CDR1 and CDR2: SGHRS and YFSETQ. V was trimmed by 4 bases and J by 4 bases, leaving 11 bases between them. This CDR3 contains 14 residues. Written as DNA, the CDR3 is TGCGCCAGCAGCCATGGAGGGCCCACCGGGGAGCTGTTTTTT. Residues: CASSHGGPTGELFF.

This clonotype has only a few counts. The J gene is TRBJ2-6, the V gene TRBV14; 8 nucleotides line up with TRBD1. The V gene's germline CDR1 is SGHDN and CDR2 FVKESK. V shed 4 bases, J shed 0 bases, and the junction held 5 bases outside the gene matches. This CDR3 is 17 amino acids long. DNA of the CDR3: TGTGCCAGCAGCCCCTGGACAGGGCACTCTGGGGCCAACGTCCTGACTTTC. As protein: CASSPWTGHSGANVLTF.

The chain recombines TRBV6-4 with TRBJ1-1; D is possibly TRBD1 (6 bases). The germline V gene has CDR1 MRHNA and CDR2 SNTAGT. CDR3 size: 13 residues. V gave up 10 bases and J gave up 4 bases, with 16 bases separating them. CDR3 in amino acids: CATHGKGGTEAFF. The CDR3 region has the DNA TGTGCCACCCACGGTAAGGGGGGCACTGAAGCTTTCTTT.

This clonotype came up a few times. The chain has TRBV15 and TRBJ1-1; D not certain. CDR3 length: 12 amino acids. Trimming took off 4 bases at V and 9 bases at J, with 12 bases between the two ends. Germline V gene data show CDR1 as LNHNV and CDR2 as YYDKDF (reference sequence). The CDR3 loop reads CATSIPKGKAFF. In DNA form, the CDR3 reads TGTGCCACCAGCATTCCTAAAGGGAAAGCTTTCTTT.

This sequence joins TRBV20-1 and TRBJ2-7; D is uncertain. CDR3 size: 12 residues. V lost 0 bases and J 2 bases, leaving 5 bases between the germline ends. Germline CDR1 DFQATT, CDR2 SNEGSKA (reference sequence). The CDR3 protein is CSARDGPYEQYF. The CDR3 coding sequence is TGCAGTGCTAGAGACGGGCCCTACGAGCAGTACTTC.

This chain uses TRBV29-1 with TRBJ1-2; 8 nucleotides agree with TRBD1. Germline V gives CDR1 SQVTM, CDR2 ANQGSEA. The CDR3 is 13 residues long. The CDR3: CSVSGGQENGYTF. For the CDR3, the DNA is TGCAGTGTGAGCGGGGGACAGGAAAATGGCTACACCTTC.

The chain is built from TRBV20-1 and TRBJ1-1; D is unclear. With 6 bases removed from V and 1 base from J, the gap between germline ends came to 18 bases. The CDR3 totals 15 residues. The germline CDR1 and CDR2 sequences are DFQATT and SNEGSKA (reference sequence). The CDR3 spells CSAPSAGDPNTEAFF. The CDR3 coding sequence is TGCAGTGCCCCCTCAGCAGGAGACCCGAACACTGAAGCTTTCTTT.

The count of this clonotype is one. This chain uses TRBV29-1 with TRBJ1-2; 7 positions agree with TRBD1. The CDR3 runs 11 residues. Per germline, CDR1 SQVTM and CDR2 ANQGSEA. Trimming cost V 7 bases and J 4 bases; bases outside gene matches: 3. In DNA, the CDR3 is TGCAGCGCCGGGACAGTCTATGGCTACACCTTC. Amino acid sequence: CSAGTVYGYTF.

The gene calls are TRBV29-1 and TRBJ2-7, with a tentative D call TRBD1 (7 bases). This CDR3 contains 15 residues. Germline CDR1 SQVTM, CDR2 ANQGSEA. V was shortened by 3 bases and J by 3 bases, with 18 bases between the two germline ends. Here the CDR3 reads CSVETDWQGGYEQYF. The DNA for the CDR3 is TGCAGCGTTGAGACTGACTGGCAGGGGGGCTACGAGCAGTACTTC.

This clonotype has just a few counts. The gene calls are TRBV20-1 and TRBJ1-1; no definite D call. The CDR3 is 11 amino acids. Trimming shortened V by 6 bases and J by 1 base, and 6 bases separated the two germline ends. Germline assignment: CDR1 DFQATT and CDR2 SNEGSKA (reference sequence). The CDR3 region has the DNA TGCAGTGCACACAAGAACACTGAAGCTTTCTTT. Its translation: CSAHKNTEAFF.

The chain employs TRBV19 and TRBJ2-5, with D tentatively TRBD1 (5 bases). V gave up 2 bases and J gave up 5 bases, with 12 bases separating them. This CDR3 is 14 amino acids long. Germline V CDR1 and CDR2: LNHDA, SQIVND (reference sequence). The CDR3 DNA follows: TGTGCCAGTAGTATACCAGGGTTTGAGGAGACCCAGTACTTC. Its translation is CASSIPGFEETQYF.